This T cell receptor (beta chain) was obtained from a study of T cell responses to AZD1222 COVID-19 vaccine (dated by TCRdb to about 2021). In the study overall: A total of approximately 230 trial participants underwent TCR sequencing, of whom around 200 received two doses of AZD1222 and some 26 received two doses of the MenACWY control vaccine. Trial participants were enrolled by age into 18-55, 56-69 and 70-plus year subgroups, with around 140, 26 and 57 TCR-sequenced participants respectively.

Overall study outcomes, separate from this receptor: Conclusions about previously exposed vaccinees were limited because only five to seven AZD1222 recipients were SARS-CoV-2 seropositive at baseline. Because no samples from the day 14 peak response were available, repertoires could be characterized only after the peak T cell response. Spike-specific TCR breadth and depth rose significantly after two AZD1222 doses compared with day 0 and with MenACWY recipients. The whole spike protein was spanned by vaccine-associated CD4 TCRs, and dominant responses were seen in regions 160-218 and 743-854. Reportedly, almost half of the unique spike-specific TCRs recognized epitopes lying outside the regions that are mutated in the B.1.351 and B.1.1.7 variants. Participants were mostly white British and included more females than males, and it was suggested by the authors that clonal diversity may have been underestimated. In the small 56-69-year group, the increase in depth fell short of significance, most likely because of low power.

The CDR3 regions of human TCRbeta chains were subjected to immunosequencing. In the paper's pipeline: Repertoire TCRs were checked for matches against a reference library of SARS-CoV-2-specific TCRs that had been generated using the MIRA antigen-specificity platform. Breadth was defined as the fraction of unique TCRs that were SARS-CoV-2-associated, and depth was defined as the fraction of total T cells that were SARS-CoV-2-associated. Each spike-specific TCR was assigned to its reactive spike region and to a CD4 or CD8 class using the MIRA data. Log10-transformed breadth and depth values were compared by one-way ANOVA with Sidak's multiple comparisons tests. Imported from immuneACCESS, the table was reduced by TCRdb to in-frame sequences with V and J called. These copies leave out some clones; in studies compared against another copy, an unresolved V gene accounts for under half, and the cause of the remainder is not known. Clonal size and the V and J genes are those of that table, whereas D and trimming came from the DNA. In this sample the table shows nearly 55,000 clones, about 89% of which occur a single time. Of the sample, more than 14% falls within the top ten clones.

The meaning of the sample's time point label: about 28 days (+/-7) after the second vaccine dose. Because spike-specific TCR depth and breadth did not differ between the two schedules, AZD1222 recipients who got a second dose at roughly 4 weeks were pooled with those who got a second dose at roughly 12 weeks. Vaccinee samples were obtained from the UK trials COV001 and COV002, which included a single-blind randomized controlled phase 2/3 trial of AZD1222 (ChAdOx1 nCoV-19) in healthy adults. For TCRbeta chain sequencing, PBMC samples were collected from trial participants at day 0 and at day 28 after the second dose. As for this clone: The antigen it recognizes is unknown. No quality values exist for individual bases; no much larger clone is one base distant.

Measured from the cysteine to the phenylalanine, the CDR3 is 13 residues long. Only the CDR3 region is kept as DNA, spanning 39 bases read in frame from base 1. The germline V gene sets CDR1 to MNHEY and CDR2 to SVGAGI. V sheds 4 bases and J sheds 3 bases, leaving 9 bases between their ends. The sequence was obtained from an adult who received the AZD1222 COVID-19 vaccine. This sequence uses TRBV6-5 and TRBJ1-2; the D gene is not confidently resolved. The material sequenced was peripheral blood, taken 28 days after the second AZD1222 dose. The CDR3 protein sequence reads: CASSFLMDYGYTF. The nucleotide sequence is given as TGTGCCAGCAGTTTTCTTATGGACTATGGCTACACCTTC.